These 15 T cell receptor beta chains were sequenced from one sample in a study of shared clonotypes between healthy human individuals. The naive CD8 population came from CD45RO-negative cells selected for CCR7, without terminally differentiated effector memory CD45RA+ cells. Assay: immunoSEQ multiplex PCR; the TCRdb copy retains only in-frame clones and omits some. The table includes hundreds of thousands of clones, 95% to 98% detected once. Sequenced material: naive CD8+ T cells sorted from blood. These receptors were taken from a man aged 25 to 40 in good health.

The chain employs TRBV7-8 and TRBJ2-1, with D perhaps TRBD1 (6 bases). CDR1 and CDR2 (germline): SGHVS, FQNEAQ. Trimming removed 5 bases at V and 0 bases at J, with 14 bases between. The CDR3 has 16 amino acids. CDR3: CASSLRGRGSYNEQFF. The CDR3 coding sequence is TGTGCCAGCAGCCTTCGGGGCAGGGGCTCCTACAATGAGCAGTTCTTC.

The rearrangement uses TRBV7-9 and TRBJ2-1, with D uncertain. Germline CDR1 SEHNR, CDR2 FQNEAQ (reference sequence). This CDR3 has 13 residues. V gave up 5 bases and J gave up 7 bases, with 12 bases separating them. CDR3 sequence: CASSLQLGNEQFF. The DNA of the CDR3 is TGTGCCAGCAGCCTTCAATTGGGGAATGAGCAGTTCTTC.

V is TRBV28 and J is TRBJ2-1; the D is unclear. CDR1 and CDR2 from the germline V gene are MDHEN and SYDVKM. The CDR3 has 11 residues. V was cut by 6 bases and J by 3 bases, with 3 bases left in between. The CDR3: CASSHYNEQFF. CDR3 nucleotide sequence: TGTGCCAGCAGCCACTACAATGAGCAGTTCTTC.

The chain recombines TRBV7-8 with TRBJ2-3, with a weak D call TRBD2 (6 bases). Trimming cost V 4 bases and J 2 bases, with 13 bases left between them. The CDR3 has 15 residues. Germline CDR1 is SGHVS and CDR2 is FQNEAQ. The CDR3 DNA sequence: TGTGCCAGCAGCTCACCGGGACTCACCACAGATACGCAGTATTTT. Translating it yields CASSSPGLTTDTQYF.

CDR3 sequence reads: CASSPPGSLVGYEQFF. The CDR3 nucleotides are TGTGCCAGCAGCCCCCCCGGGTCCCTCGTCGGGTATGAGCAGTTCTTC. The chain carries TRBV11-2 and TRBJ2-1; D is unclear. The germline V and J ends were trimmed by 5 bases and 8 bases, with 22 bases remaining between them. The germline V gene encodes CDR1 SGHAT and CDR2 FQNNGV. This CDR3 comprises 16 residues. The full variable domain, completed using reference TRBV11-2 and TRBJ2-1, is EAGVAQSPRYKIIEKRQSVAFWCNPISGHATLYWYQQILGQGPKLLIQFQNNGVVDDSQLPKDRFSAERLKGVDSTLKIQPAKLEDSAVYLCASSPPGSLVGYEQFFGPGTRLTVL.

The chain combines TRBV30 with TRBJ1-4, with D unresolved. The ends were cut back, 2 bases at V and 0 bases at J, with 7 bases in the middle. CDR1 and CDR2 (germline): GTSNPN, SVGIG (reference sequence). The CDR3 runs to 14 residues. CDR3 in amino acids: CAWSRAATNEKLFF. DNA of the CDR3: TGTGCCTGGAGTAGGGCCGCAACTAATGAAAAACTGTTTTTT.

For the CDR3, the DNA is TGTGCCAGCAGCTTAGTCCTGGCAGGGCAAGAGACCCAGTACTTC. Protein product: CASSLVLAGQETQYF. This chain uses TRBV7-8 with TRBJ2-5; D perhaps matches TRBD1 (5 bases). V was pared by 1 base and J by 2 bases, with 11 bases between. The CDR3 sequence is 15 residues long. Germline CDR1 and CDR2: SGHVS and FQNEAQ.

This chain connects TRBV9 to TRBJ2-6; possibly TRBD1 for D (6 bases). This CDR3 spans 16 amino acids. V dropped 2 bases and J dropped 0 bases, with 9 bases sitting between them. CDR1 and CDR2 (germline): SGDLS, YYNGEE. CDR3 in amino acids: CASSVDRNSGANVLTF. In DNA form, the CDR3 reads TGTGCCAGCAGCGTCGACAGGAACTCTGGGGCCAACGTCCTGACTTTC.

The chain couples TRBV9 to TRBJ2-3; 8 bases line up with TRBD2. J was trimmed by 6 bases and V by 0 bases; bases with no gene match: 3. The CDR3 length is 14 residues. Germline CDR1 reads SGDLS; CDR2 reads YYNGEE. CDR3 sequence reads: CASSVAGGSDTQYF. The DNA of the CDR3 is TGTGCCAGCAGCGTAGCGGGAGGGTCCGATACGCAGTATTTT.

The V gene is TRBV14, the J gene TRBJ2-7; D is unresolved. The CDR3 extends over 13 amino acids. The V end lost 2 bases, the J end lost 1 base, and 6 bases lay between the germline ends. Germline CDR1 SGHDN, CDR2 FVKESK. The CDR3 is CASSQLMSYEQYF. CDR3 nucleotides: TGTGCCAGCAGCCAATTAATGTCCTACGAGCAGTACTTC.

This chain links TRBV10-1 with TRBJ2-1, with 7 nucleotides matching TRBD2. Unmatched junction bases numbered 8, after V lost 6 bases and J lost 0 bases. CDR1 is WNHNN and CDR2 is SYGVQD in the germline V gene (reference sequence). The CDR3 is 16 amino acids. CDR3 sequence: CASSVSAGSSYNEQFF. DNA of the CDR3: TGCGCCAGCAGCGTTTCAGCGGGGAGCTCCTACAATGAGCAGTTCTTC.

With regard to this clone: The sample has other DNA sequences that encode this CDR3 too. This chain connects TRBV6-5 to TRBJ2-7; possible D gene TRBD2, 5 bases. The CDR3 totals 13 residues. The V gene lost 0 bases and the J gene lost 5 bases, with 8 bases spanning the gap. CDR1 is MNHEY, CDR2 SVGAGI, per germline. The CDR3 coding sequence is TGTGCCAGCAGTTACTCTTCCGGGAACGAGCAGTACTTC. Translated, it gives CASSYSSGNEQYF.

The CDR3 coding sequence is TGCGCCAGCTGCTCGAACACTGAAGCTTTCTTT. Amino acids: CASCSNTEAFF. The rearrangement joins TRBV4-1 to TRBJ1-1, with D unresolved. There are 11 residues in the CDR3. V was pared by 8 bases and J by 1 base, with 5 bases between. CDR1 and CDR2 from the germline V gene are MGHRA and YSYEKL.

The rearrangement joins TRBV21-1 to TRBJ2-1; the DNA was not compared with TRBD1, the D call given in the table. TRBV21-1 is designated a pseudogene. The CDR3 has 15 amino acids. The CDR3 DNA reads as TGTGCCAGCAGCAAAACCGGGACAGGGGGCGATGAGCAGTTCTTC. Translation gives CASSKTGTGGDEQFF.

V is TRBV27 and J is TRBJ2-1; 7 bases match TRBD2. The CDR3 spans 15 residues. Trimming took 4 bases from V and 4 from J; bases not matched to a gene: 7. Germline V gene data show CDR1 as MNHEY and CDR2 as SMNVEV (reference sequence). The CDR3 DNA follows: TGTGCCAGCAGTTCCCCGGGCGGGAGTTACAATGAGCAGTTCTTC. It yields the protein CASSSPGGSYNEQFF.